The sequence of this TCR beta chain was determined in a study of technical replicates of blood from a handful of donors. The CDR3 runs to 13 residues. The V and J ends lost 2 bases and 4 bases respectively, with 8 bases between them. Germline CDR1 is MNHEY and CDR2 is SVGAGI. The table came from immunoSEQ multiplex PCR; TCRdb's copy has only in-frame clones and leaves some out. Of approximately 73,000 clones in the sample, 95% to 98% were seen once. The clonotype comes from a human donor in good health. The sequencing input was T cells isolated from PBMCs. The chain employs TRBV6-5 and TRBJ1-1; the D gene is possibly TRBD1 (6 bases). CDR3 bases: TGTGCCAGCAGTTACGGACAGATCACTGAAGCTTTCTTT. It is translated as CASSYGQITEAFF.